The T cell receptor beta chain under discussion was sequenced for a study of shared clonotypes between healthy human individuals. Overall study context: Donors were a couple of women and three men aged 18 to 49.

This clone was recorded many times. What it recognizes is unknown. The same CDR3 also results from other DNA sequences found in this sample. Ten immunoSEQ deep assay plates were used to sequence the DNA of unsorted PBMCs. Method: immunoSEQ multiplex PCR; TCRdb's copy keeps in-frame clones and lacks some. The profile shows some 480,000 clones, 79% of them singletons. Trimming took off 5 bases at V and 1 base at J, with 8 bases between the two ends. CDR3 length: 13 amino acids. CDR1 is KGHSH, CDR2 LQKENI, per germline. Overall study results and limits: Clonotype sharing among the donors was expected to vary with sequencing depth.

The clonotype comes from a woman aged 35 to 49 in good health. Some clones in this sample may be carry-over from other donors' samples. The chain is built from TRBV18 and TRBJ1-1; maybe TRBD1 (6 bases). Sequencing was carried out using PBMCs. The CDR3 nucleotides read TGTGCCAGCTCAGGACAGTCGAACACTGAAGCTTTCTTT. The encoded protein is CASSGQSNTEAFF.